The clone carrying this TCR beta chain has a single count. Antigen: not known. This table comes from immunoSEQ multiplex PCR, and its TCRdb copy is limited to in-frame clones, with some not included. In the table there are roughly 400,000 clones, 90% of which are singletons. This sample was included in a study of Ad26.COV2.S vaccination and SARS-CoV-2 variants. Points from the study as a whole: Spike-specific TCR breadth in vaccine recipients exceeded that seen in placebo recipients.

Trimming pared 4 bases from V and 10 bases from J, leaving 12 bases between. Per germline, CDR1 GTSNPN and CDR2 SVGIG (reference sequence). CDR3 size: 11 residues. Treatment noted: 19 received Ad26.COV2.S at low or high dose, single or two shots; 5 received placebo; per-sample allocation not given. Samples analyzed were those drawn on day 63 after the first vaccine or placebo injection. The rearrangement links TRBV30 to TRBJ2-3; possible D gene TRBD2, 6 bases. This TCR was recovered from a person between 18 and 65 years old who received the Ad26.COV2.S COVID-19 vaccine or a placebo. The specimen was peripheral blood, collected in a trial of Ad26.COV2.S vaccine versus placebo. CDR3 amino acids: CAWTGLSAQYF. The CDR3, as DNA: TGTGCCTGGACCGGACTATCGGCGCAGTATTTT. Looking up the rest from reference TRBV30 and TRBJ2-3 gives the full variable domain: SQTIHQWPATLVQPVGSPLSLECTVEGTSNPNLYWYRQAAGRGLQLLFYSVGIGQISSEVPQNLSASRPQDRQFILSSKKLLLSDSGFYLCAWTGLSAQYFGPGTRLTVL.